This T cell receptor (beta chain) was found in a study of response to subunit inactivated influenza vaccine. General study points: Few additional T cells are recruited per seasonal influenza vaccination, authors suggested.

Of note for this clonotype: Its antigen is not known.

MiXCR was run by TCRdb on the RT-PCR reads, yielding one entry per CDR3 protein. The sample has roughly 630,000 distinct CDR3 sequences, roughly 15% seen once. V shed 2 bases and J 0 bases; nucleotides not matched to a gene: 11. Per the germline V gene, CDR1 is SGHDN and CDR2 is FVKESK. The CDR3 is 18 residues long. This sample comprised PBMCs from blood, obtained less than 15 days before vaccination. The chain has TRBV14 and TRBJ2-3, with 7 bases aligning to TRBD2. This receptor was taken from a man aged 45-60 years who received an inactivated influenza vaccine. CDR3 amino acids: CASSQTHRGLFSTDTQYF. DNA for the CDR3: TGTGCCAGCAGCCAAACTCACCGGGGACTATTTAGCACAGATACGCAGTATTTT.